What follows are 22 T cell receptor beta chains derived from one specimen sequenced in a study of blood T cell repertoires in COVID-19. Generated by immunoSEQ multiplex PCR, the TCRdb table keeps only in-frame clones and is missing some. This table has 250,000 or so clones, 86% appearing once. The sample taken for sequencing was peripheral blood. The receptors here all came from a man aged 55 to 69 with acute or convalescent COVID-19.

The chain combines TRBV5-4 with TRBJ1-2; 8 bases are a match to TRBD1. V was pared by 9 bases and J by 8 bases, with 6 bases of the junction left unmatched. Germline V gives CDR1 SGHNT, CDR2 YYREEE (reference sequence). The CDR3 is 11 amino acids. CDR3 sequence reads: CAIRTGKGYTF. Here the CDR3 DNA reads TGTGCCATCCGGACAGGGAAAGGCTACACCTTC.

There are a few counts of this clone. J is TRBJ2-7 and V is TRBV5-6, with 9 positions matching TRBD1. The CDR3 contains 15 residues. Germline CDR1 is SGHDT and CDR2 is YYEEEE. The J segment lost 2 bases and the V segment lost 1 base, leaving 4 bases of the junction unmatched. CDR3 region: CASSLFGTGTYEQYF. The CDR3 DNA reads as TGTGCCAGCAGCTTGTTCGGGACAGGGACCTACGAGCAGTACTTC.

This clone was observed a single time. The V and J genes are TRBV6-2 or TRBV6-3 and TRBJ2-7; D may be TRBD1 (5 bases). CDR3 size: 16 residues. Looked up from germline, CDR1 is MNHEY and CDR2 is SVGEGT. Trimming took 5 bases from V and 0 from J, leaving 17 bases between them. The CDR3 reads CASSLPVGRSSYEQYF. The CDR3 DNA is TGTGCCAGCAGTCTCCCGGTGGGGCGCTCCTCCTACGAGCAGTACTTC.

The V and J genes are TRBV5-6 and TRBJ1-2, with a tentative D call TRBD1 (6 bases). Per the germline V gene, CDR1 is SGHDT and CDR2 is YYEEEE. This CDR3 contains 12 residues. Trimming took 1 base from V and 8 from J, leaving 9 bases between them. CDR3 sequence (DNA): TGTGCCAGCAGCTTGAACAGGGTAGGCTACACCTTC. Translation gives CASSLNRVGYTF.

The CDR3 spells CASSQGQGNSPLHF. The CDR3, as DNA: TGTGCCAGTAGCCAGGGACAGGGGAATTCACCCCTCCACTTT. The chain uses TRBV19 and TRBJ1-6; 10 bases match TRBD1. This CDR3 has 14 residues. The germline V gene encodes CDR1 LNHDA and CDR2 SQIVND (reference sequence). Trimming took 6 bases from V and 7 from J; bases not matched to a gene: 3.

The chain couples TRBV5-4 to TRBJ1-6; no clear D. CDR1 is SGHNT, CDR2 YYREEE, per germline (reference sequence). The germline V and J ends were trimmed by 1 base and 5 bases, with 7 bases remaining between them. This CDR3 contains 14 residues. The CDR3 sequence is CASSLYRDNSPLHF. In DNA, the CDR3 is TGTGCCAGCAGCTTGTACAGAGATAATTCACCCCTCCACTTT.

This chain connects TRBV7-9 to TRBJ1-4; the match to TRBD1 covers 7 bases. Germline CDR1 is SEHNR and CDR2 is FQNEAQ (reference sequence). This CDR3 contains 14 residues. Losses at the gene ends were 6 bases for V and 8 bases for J; bases not matched to a gene: 9. This chain's CDR3 is CASSRQGGREKLFF. CDR3 DNA: TGTGCCAGCAGTCGACAGGGAGGACGCGAAAAACTGTTTTTT.

The V and J genes are TRBV4-1 and TRBJ2-5, with TRBD2 as a possible D gene (6 bases). The CDR3 runs to 13 residues. Germline V gene lookup returns CDR1 MGHRA and CDR2 YSYEKL. V lost 4 bases, J lost 5 bases, and 11 bases lay in between. CDR3 residues: CASSPGLMETQYF. For the CDR3, the DNA is TGCGCCAGCAGCCCGGGACTGATGGAGACCCAGTACTTC.

The V gene is TRBV30, the J gene TRBJ2-7; maybe TRBD2 (6 bases). Germline CDR1 and CDR2: GTSNPN and SVGIG (reference sequence). This CDR3 comprises 14 residues. V shed 4 bases and J shed 3 bases, with 16 bases lying between them. CDR3 loop: CAWTHEEGRYEQYF. For the CDR3, the DNA is TGTGCCTGGACTCACGAGGAGGGCCGCTACGAGCAGTACTTC.

This clone was recorded once. V usage is TRBV14 and J usage is TRBJ1-2; 7 bases agree with TRBD1. The germline V gene encodes CDR1 SGHDN and CDR2 FVKESK. The CDR3 sequence is 17 residues long. The V gene end was trimmed by 0 bases and the J gene end by 0 bases; junction bases not matched to a gene: 7. The CDR3 is CASSQDRRTGSNYGYTF. CDR3 bases: TGTGCCAGCAGCCAAGATCGGCGGACAGGCTCTAACTATGGCTACACCTTC. The full variable domain, with the rest looked up from reference TRBV14 and TRBJ1-2, is EAGVTQFPSHSVIEKGQTVTLRCDPISGHDNLYWYRRVMGKEIKFLLHFVKESKQDESGMPNNRFLAERTGGTYSTLKVQPAELEDSGVYFCASSQDRRTGSNYGYTFGSGTRLTVV.

V usage is TRBV7-9 and J usage is TRBJ1-1, with D perhaps TRBD1 (6 bases). The CDR3 spans 13 residues. Germline loops: CDR1 SEHNR, CDR2 FQNEAQ (reference sequence). V was trimmed by 3 bases and J by 7 bases, leaving 12 bases between them. The CDR3 DNA reads as TGTGCCAGCAGCTTTTTAACAGGGAGTGAAGCTTTCTTT. Its protein is CASSFLTGSEAFF. The whole variable domain, remainder taken from reference TRBV7-9 and TRBJ1-1, is DTGVSQNPRHKITKRGQNVTFRCDPISEHNRLYWYRQTLGQGPEFLTYFQNEAQLEKSRLLSDRFSAERPKGSFSTLEIQRTEQGDSAMYLCASSFLTGSEAFFGQGTRLTVV.

V gene TRBV20-1 combines with J gene TRBJ1-1; unclear D gene. Germline V gives CDR1 DFQATT, CDR2 SNEGSKA (reference sequence). This CDR3 has 11 amino acids. The ends were cut back, 6 bases at V and 8 bases at J, with 13 bases in the middle. CDR3 DNA sequence: TGCAGTGCCAACCTGGCGGGAGAAGCTTTCTTT. Protein: CSANLAGEAFF.

The chain carries TRBV10-3 and TRBJ2-7; 11 positions match TRBD2. There are 14 residues in the CDR3. The V gene end was trimmed by 6 bases and the J gene end by 5 bases; junction bases not matched to a gene: 6. Germline V gene lookup returns CDR1 ENHRY and CDR2 SYGVKD. The CDR3 is CAIRSLAGAHEQYF. CDR3 bases: TGTGCCATCAGGTCACTAGCGGGAGCGCACGAGCAGTACTTC.

V usage is TRBV5-8 and J usage is TRBJ1-6; D ambiguous. Trimming left V 0 bases short and J 1 base short, with 14 bases between. The length of the CDR3 is 18 residues. Germline loops: CDR1 SGHTS, CDR2 YDEGEE. The CDR3 DNA reads as TGTGCCAGCAGCTTGGGACATGGTCGTAAATCCTATAATTCACCCCTCCACTTT. Protein: CASSLGHGRKSYNSPLHF.

CDR3 in amino acids: CASSPGGLDTIYF. The CDR3, as DNA: TGTGCCAGCTCACCAGGGGGCTTGGACACCATATATTTT. J is TRBJ1-3 and V is TRBV18; weak D call: TRBD1 (6 bases). The germline gives CDR1 KGHSH, CDR2 LQKENI. V dropped 2 bases and J dropped 8 bases, with 10 bases sitting between them. This CDR3 spans 13 amino acids.

The chain couples TRBV29-1 to TRBJ1-3; a weak D match, TRBD1 (6 bases). The V end lost 7 bases, the J end lost 2 bases, and 9 bases lay between the germline ends. Per germline, CDR1 SQVTM and CDR2 ANQGSEA. The CDR3 spans 12 residues. The CDR3 loop reads CSGRTAGNTIYF. As DNA, the CDR3 is TGCAGCGGACGGACAGCTGGAAACACCATATATTTT.

The chain uses TRBV12-3 or TRBV12-4 and TRBJ1-2; a possible D gene is TRBD1 (6 bases). CDR3 size: 12 residues. Trimming removed 4 bases from V and 5 bases from J, with 8 bases in between. The CDR3 nucleotides are TGTGCCAGCAGTTCAGGGACATATGGCTACACCTTC. Residues: CASSSGTYGYTF.

The gene calls are TRBV27 and TRBJ2-1; TRBD2 aligns across 11 bases. Germline V gives CDR1 MNHEY, CDR2 SMNVEV (reference sequence). V shed 4 bases, J shed 7 bases, and the junction held 3 bases outside the gene matches. The CDR3 is made up of 14 amino acids. The CDR3 bases are TGTGCCAGCAGTTATACTAGCGGGAGTAATGAGCAGTTCTTC. Its translation is CASSYTSGSNEQFF.

J is TRBJ1-1 and V is TRBV27; D remains ambiguous. Germline V CDR1 and CDR2: MNHEY, SMNVEV (reference sequence). Deletions cut 5 bases from V and 1 base from J, with 8 bases between. CDR3 size: 13 residues. The CDR3 is CASSNIRNTEAFF. The CDR3 DNA sequence: TGTGCCAGCAGTAACATCAGGAACACTGAAGCTTTCTTT.

The chain has TRBV15 and TRBJ1-3; D gene uncertain. This CDR3 has 18 amino acids. Trimming cost V 0 bases and J 1 base, with 16 bases left between them. Germline CDR1 LNHNV, CDR2 YYDKDF (reference sequence). CDR3 loop: CATSRELTSAGSGNTIYF. CDR3 sequence (DNA): TGTGCCACCAGCAGAGAACTGACCTCGGCAGGATCTGGAAACACCATATATTTT.

The chain links TRBV5-5 to TRBJ2-3, with D possibly TRBD2 on 5 matching bases. CDR3 size: 15 residues. Germline V gene lookup returns CDR1 SGHKS and CDR2 YYEKEE (reference sequence). Trimming shortened V by 4 bases and J by 5 bases, and 17 bases separated the two germline ends. CDR3 residues: CASSRSTSRVDTQYF. DNA for the CDR3: TGTGCCAGCAGCCGGTCGACATCGCGGGTAGATACGCAGTATTTT.

The chain uses TRBV7-3 and TRBJ2-7; D is perhaps TRBD2 (6 bases). Trimming cost V 4 bases and J 7 bases, with 17 bases left between them. Germline V gives CDR1 SGHTA, CDR2 FQGTGA. This CDR3 has 14 amino acids. The DNA of the CDR3 is TGTGCCAGCAGCTCCCCGCAGGAGGGTAGGGAGCAGTACTTC. This gives the protein CASSSPQEGREQYF.